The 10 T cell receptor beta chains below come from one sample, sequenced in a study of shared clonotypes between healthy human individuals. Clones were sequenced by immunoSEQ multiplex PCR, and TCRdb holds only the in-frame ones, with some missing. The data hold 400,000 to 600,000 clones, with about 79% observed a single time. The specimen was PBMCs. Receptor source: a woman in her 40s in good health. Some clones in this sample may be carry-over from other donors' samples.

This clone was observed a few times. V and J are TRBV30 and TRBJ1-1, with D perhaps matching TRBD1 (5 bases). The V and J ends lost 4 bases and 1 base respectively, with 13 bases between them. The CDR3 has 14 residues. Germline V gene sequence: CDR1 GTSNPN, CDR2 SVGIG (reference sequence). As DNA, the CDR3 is TGTGCCTGGAAGCGCAGGGTGGAGAACACTGAAGCTTTCTTT. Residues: CAWKRRVENTEAFF.

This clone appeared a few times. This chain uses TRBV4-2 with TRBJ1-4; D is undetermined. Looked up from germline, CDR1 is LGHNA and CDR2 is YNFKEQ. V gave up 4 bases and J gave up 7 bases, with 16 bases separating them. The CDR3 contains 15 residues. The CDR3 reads CASSLGGGRFEKLFF. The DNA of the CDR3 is TGTGCCAGCAGCCTCGGCGGTGGACGGTTTGAAAAACTGTTTTTT.

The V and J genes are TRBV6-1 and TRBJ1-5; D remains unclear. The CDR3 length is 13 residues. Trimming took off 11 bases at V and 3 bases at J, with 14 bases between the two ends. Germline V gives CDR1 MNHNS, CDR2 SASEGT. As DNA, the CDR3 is TGTGCCGCGGACGGCCAGTACAATCAGCCCCAGCATTTT. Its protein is CAADGQYNQPQHF.

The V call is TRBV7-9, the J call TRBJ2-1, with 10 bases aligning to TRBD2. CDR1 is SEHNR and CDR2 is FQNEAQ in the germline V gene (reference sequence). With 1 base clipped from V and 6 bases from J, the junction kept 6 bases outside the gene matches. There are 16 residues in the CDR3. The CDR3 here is CASSLGASGSSNEQFF. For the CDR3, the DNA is TGTGCCAGCAGCTTAGGGGCTAGCGGGAGTTCCAATGAGCAGTTCTTC. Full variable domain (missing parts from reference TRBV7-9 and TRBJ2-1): DTGVSQNPRHKITKRGQNVTFRCDPISEHNRLYWYRQTLGQGPEFLTYFQNEAQLEKSRLLSDRFSAERPKGSFSTLEIQRTEQGDSAMYLCASSLGASGSSNEQFFGPGTRLTVL.

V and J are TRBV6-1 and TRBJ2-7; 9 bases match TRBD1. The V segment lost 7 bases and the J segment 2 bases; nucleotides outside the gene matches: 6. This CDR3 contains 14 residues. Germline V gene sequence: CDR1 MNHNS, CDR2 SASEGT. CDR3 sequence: CASTIGTGTYEQYF. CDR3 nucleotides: TGTGCCAGCACTATAGGGACAGGGACCTACGAGCAGTACTTC.

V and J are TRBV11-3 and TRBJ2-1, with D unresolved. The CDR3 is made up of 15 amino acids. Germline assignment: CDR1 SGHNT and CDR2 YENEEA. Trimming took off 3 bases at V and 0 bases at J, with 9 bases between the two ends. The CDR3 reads CASSFTRSSYNEQFF. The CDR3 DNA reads TGTGCCAGCAGCTTCACCCGGAGCTCCTACAATGAGCAGTTCTTC.

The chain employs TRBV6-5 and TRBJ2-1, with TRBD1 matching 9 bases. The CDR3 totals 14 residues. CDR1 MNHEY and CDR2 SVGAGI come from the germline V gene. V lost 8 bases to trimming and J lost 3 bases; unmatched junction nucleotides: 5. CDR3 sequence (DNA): TGTGCCAGCTATAGGACAGGGGACTACAATGAGCAGTTCTTC. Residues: CASYRTGDYNEQFF.

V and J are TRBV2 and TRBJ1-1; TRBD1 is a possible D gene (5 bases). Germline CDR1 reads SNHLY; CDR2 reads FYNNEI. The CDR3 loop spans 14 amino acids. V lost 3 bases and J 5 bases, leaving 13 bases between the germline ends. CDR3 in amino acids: CASSDGGIGTEAFF. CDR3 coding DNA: TGTGCCAGCAGTGACGGGGGAATTGGGACTGAAGCTTTCTTT.

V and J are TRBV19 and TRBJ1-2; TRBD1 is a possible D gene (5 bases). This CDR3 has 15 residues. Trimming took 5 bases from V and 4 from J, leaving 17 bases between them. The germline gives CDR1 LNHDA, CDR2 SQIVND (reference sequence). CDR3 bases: TGTGCCAGTAGTCCAATGACAGTTTTACTCTATGGCTACACCTTC. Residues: CASSPMTVLLYGYTF.

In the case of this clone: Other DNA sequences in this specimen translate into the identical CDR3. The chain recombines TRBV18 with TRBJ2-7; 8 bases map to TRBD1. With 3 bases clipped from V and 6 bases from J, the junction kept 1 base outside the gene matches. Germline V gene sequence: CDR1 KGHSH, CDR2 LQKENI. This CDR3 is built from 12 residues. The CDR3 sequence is CASSPDRGEQYF. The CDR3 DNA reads TGTGCCAGCTCACCCGACAGGGGCGAGCAGTACTTC.